These 27 T cell receptor beta chains originate from one sample sequenced in a study of somatic mutations in cytotoxic T cells in rheumatoid arthritis. The repertoire was sequenced with immunoSEQ multiplex PCR; TCRdb's copy has only in-frame clones and lacks some. This table holds around 19,000 clones, 86% found once. Specimen: CD8+ T cells sorted from blood. These TCRs come from a woman aged 50 to 60 in good health.

The chain links TRBV2 to TRBJ2-3, with D perhaps TRBD2 (5 bases). V shed 10 bases and J shed 6 bases, with 11 bases lying between them. The CDR3 consists of 11 residues. Germline CDR1 is SNHLY and CDR2 is FYNNEI. Here the CDR3 DNA reads TGTGCCATGTCATGGAGGGATACGCAGTATTTT. Protein product: CAMSWRDTQYF.

This clone has only a few counts. The CDR3 sequence: CASSLETENFGGYTF. Written as DNA, the CDR3 is TGTGCCAGCAGCTTGGAAACCGAAAATTTCGGGGGCTACACCTTC. The rearrangement uses TRBV5-4 and TRBJ1-2, with D unresolved. V was trimmed by 0 bases and J by 8 bases, leaving 17 bases between them. CDR3 length: 15 amino acids. Germline assignment: CDR1 SGHNT and CDR2 YYREEE (reference sequence).

The rearrangement uses TRBV4-1 and TRBJ2-7; D is possibly TRBD1 (5 bases). Germline CDR1 MGHRA, CDR2 YSYEKL. Trimming removed 0 bases from V and 7 bases from J, with 10 bases in between. The CDR3 has 13 amino acids. The CDR3 protein is CASSQESGWEQYV. The CDR3 nucleotides read TGCGCCAGCAGCCAAGAATCAGGGTGGGAGCAGTACGTC.

This clone was seen only once. The chain combines TRBV7-9 with TRBJ2-6; 8 bases map to TRBD1. This CDR3 contains 16 residues. The trim removed 4 bases at V and 10 bases at J, leaving 12 bases unmatched. CDR1 SEHNR and CDR2 FQNEAQ come from the germline V gene (reference sequence). The CDR3 DNA sequence: TGTGCCAGCAGCTCCACCTTACAGGGGGTCTTTAACGTCCTGACTTTC. Translating it yields CASSSTLQGVFNVLTF.

This rearrangement joins TRBV10-2 to TRBJ2-1; D is ambiguous. Per the germline V gene, CDR1 is WSHSY and CDR2 is SAAADI. The CDR3 is 12 residues long. V was cut by 2 bases and J by 8 bases, with 7 bases left in between. The chain's CDR3 is CASSEGHDEQFF. The CDR3 DNA sequence: TGCGCCAGCAGTGAGGGCCACGATGAGCAGTTCTTC.

CDR3 region: CASSSISGQGSTTSYEQYF. The DNA for the CDR3 is TGTGCCAGCAGTTCTATCTCGGGACAGGGGTCTACGACCTCCTACGAGCAGTACTTC. This sequence joins TRBV28 and TRBJ2-7; 10 bases match TRBD1. This CDR3 comprises 19 residues. The germline V gene encodes CDR1 MDHEN and CDR2 SYDVKM. V shed 4 bases, J shed 0 bases, and the junction held 15 bases outside the gene matches.

CDR3 protein: CASRTDIIYGYTF. The CDR3 nucleotides read TGTGCCAGCAGAACGGACATAATCTATGGCTACACCTTC. The rearrangement links TRBV7-9 to TRBJ1-2; TRBD1 might be the D (5 bases). CDR3 length equals 13 residues. From germline, CDR1 is SEHNR and CDR2 FQNEAQ (reference sequence). The ends were cut back, 6 bases at V and 4 bases at J, with 12 bases in the middle.

This clone appeared once. The chain uses TRBV28 and TRBJ1-2, with TRBD1 matching 8 bases. This CDR3 is 15 amino acids long. CDR1 and CDR2 from the germline V gene are MDHEN and SYDVKM. Trimming cost V 6 bases and J 8 bases; bases outside gene matches: 14. DNA of the CDR3: TGTGCCAGCAGCAGGGGGCGTACGAGCGCCGCCGGCTACACCTTC. Protein: CASSRGRTSAAGYTF.

The gene calls are TRBV28 and TRBJ2-1; TRBD1 agrees at 7 bases. With V trimmed by 6 bases and J by 8 bases, 16 bases remained unmatched. CDR1 MDHEN and CDR2 SYDVKM come from the germline V gene. The CDR3 contains 16 residues. CDR3 sequence reads: CASRSLDQGEWDEQFF. CDR3 nucleotide sequence: TGTGCCAGCAGATCTCTAGACCAGGGGGAATGGGATGAGCAGTTCTTC. The entire variable domain, with the rest obtained from reference TRBV28 and TRBJ2-1, is as follows: DVKVTQSSRYLVKRTGEKVFLECVQDMDHENMFWYRQDPGLGLRLIYFSYDVKMKEKGDIPEGYSVSREKKERFSLILESASTNQTSMYLCASRSLDQGEWDEQFFGPGTRLTVL.

The chain uses TRBV4-3 and TRBJ2-5, with D possibly matching TRBD2 (5 bases). V gave up 0 bases and J gave up 5 bases, with 13 bases separating them. The CDR3 runs to 15 residues. Germline assignment: CDR1 LGHNA and CDR2 YSLEER. The CDR3 sequence is CASSQDSGGGETQYF. In DNA, the CDR3 is TGCGCCAGCAGCCAAGATTCCGGAGGCGGGGAGACCCAGTACTTC.

This chain connects TRBV5-4 to TRBJ1-2, with a possible D match to TRBD1 (6 bases). Trimming left V 3 bases short and J 0 bases short, with 9 bases between. The CDR3 runs 14 residues. The germline V gene encodes CDR1 SGHNT and CDR2 YYREEE (reference sequence). The CDR3 DNA reads as TGTGCCAGCAGCTACAGGGTTCCTAACTATGGCTACACCTTC. This gives the protein CASSYRVPNYGYTF.

This clone was found once. This chain connects TRBV20-1 to TRBJ2-1; D gene unclear. V was cut by 1 base and J by 4 bases, with 2 bases left in between. The CDR3 covers 11 residues. CDR1 is DFQATT, CDR2 SNEGSKA, per germline (reference sequence). This chain's CDR3 is CSARGYNEQFF. CDR3 DNA: TGCAGTGCTAGAGGGTACAATGAGCAGTTCTTC.

This chain joins TRBV19 and TRBJ2-1, with TRBD1 matching over 8 bases. This CDR3 region has 13 residues. V was clipped by 6 bases and J by 2 bases; unmatched bases: 0. Germline V lookup: CDR1 LNHDA, CDR2 SQIVND (reference sequence). The CDR3 protein is CASRDRAYNEQFF. The CDR3 nucleotides are TGTGCCAGTAGGGACAGGGCCTACAATGAGCAGTTCTTC.

Comment on this clone: This same CDR3 is encoded by further DNA sequences in the sample. CDR3 region: CASSLTPGPQHF. The CDR3 nucleotides are TGTGCCAGCAGCTTAACGCCGGGGCCCCAGCATTTT. The rearrangement uses TRBV7-2 and TRBJ1-5; D uncertain. Germline CDR1 and CDR2: SGHTA and FQGNSA. The CDR3 has 12 amino acids. The ends were cut back, 2 bases at V and 9 bases at J, with 8 bases in the middle. Complete variable domain (other parts from reference TRBV7-2 and TRBJ1-5): GAGVSQSPSNKVTEKGKDVELRCDPISGHTALYWYRQSLGQGLEFLIYFQGNSAPDKSGLPSDRFSAERTGGSVSTLTIQRTQQEDSAVYLCASSLTPGPQHFGDGTRLSIL.

CDR3 sequence: CASSQNVQGSELFF. The CDR3 DNA reads as TGTGCCAGCAGCCAAAACGTGCAGGGCTCGGAGCTGTTTTTT. V gene TRBV14 combines with J gene TRBJ2-2; a possible D gene is TRBD1 (5 bases). V lost 2 bases to trimming and J lost 10 bases, with 14 bases between them. Germline CDR1 SGHDN, CDR2 FVKESK. The CDR3 consists of 14 residues.

This clone was seen only a few times. V is TRBV28 and J is TRBJ1-5, with TRBD1 matching over 7 bases. The junction had 11 bases not matched to a gene; V was cut back by 2 bases and J by 4 bases. The CDR3 is 17 residues long. Germline V gives CDR1 MDHEN, CDR2 SYDVKM. This chain's CDR3 is CASSLVPPEQGNQPQHF. The CDR3 nucleotides are TGTGCCAGCAGTTTAGTCCCCCCGGAACAGGGGAATCAGCCCCAGCATTTT.

V is TRBV7-9 and J is TRBJ2-7; D unresolved. CDR3 length: 17 amino acids. Looked up from germline, CDR1 is SEHNR and CDR2 is FQNEAQ (reference sequence). The germline V and J ends were trimmed by 3 bases and 3 bases, with 21 bases remaining between them. This CDR3 reads CASSFGPHEDRIYEQYF. In nucleotides, the CDR3 is TGTGCCAGCAGCTTCGGACCCCATGAGGATAGAATCTACGAGCAGTACTTC. The variable domain in full, completed from reference TRBV7-9 and TRBJ2-7, reads DTGVSQNPRHKITKRGQNVTFRCDPISEHNRLYWYRQTLGQGPEFLTYFQNEAQLEKSRLLSDRFSAERPKGSFSTLEIQRTEQGDSAMYLCASSFGPHEDRIYEQYFGPGTRLTVT.

The chain recombines TRBV7-8 with TRBJ1-2; D unclear. Germline values: CDR1 SGHVS, CDR2 FQNEAQ. Trimming stripped 2 bases from V and 6 bases from J, with 10 bases between. The CDR3 length is 13 residues. CDR3 residues: CASSLFQRNGYTF. CDR3 DNA sequence: TGTGCCAGCAGCTTATTCCAGAGAAATGGCTACACCTTC.

The genes are TRBV29-1 and TRBJ2-6; D unclear. CDR1 is SQVTM and CDR2 is ANQGSEA in the germline V gene. The CDR3 has 15 amino acids. V was cut by 5 bases and J by 0 bases, with 11 bases left in between. The DNA of the CDR3 is TGCAGCGTTTACCTTATCAGCTCTGGGGCCAACGTCCTGACTTTC. As protein: CSVYLISSGANVLTF.

V usage is TRBV21-1 and J usage is TRBJ2-5; the table's D call, TRBD2, was not checked against the DNA. TRBV21-1 is labeled a pseudogene. The CDR3 has 17 residues. This CDR3 is CASSKRASGANQETQYF. DNA of the CDR3: TGTGCCAGCAGCAAAAGAGCTAGCGGGGCGAACCAAGAGACCCAGTACTTC.

The V gene is TRBV4-1, the J gene TRBJ1-5; D possibly corresponds to TRBD1 (6 bases). From germline, CDR1 is MGHRA and CDR2 YSYEKL. Trimming removed 0 bases at V and 0 bases at J, with 12 bases between. This CDR3 region has 17 residues. The CDR3 sequence: CASSQDLTGTSNQPQHF. The CDR3 DNA follows: TGCGCCAGCAGCCAAGATCTGACAGGAACTAGCAATCAGCCCCAGCATTTT.

The chain joins TRBV5-1 to TRBJ2-5; 11 positions match TRBD1. The V gene end was trimmed by 2 bases and the J gene end by 5 bases; junction bases not matched to a gene: 5. The CDR3 has 15 amino acids. CDR1 and CDR2 from the germline V gene are SGHRS and YFSETQ. CDR3 sequence: CASSFTGTGGETQYF. CDR3 sequence (DNA): TGCGCCAGCAGCTTCACCGGGACAGGGGGGGAGACCCAGTACTTC. Based on the CDR3 plus reference TRBV5-1 and TRBJ2-5, the full variable domain is KAGVTQTPRYLIKTRGQQVTLSCSPISGHRSVSWYQQTPGQGLQFLFEYFSETQRNKGNFPGRFSGRQFSNSRSEMNVSTLELGDSALYLCASSFTGTGGETQYFGPGTRLLVL.

CDR3 sequence reads: CASSPGPGARFGTEAFF. The CDR3 DNA sequence: TGTGCCAGCAGTCCCGGTCCGGGGGCGCGGTTCGGCACTGAAGCTTTCTTT. The chain has TRBV27 and TRBJ1-1; maybe TRBD1 (6 bases). Trimming shortened V by 5 bases and J by 4 bases, and 23 bases separated the two germline ends. The germline CDR1 and CDR2 sequences are MNHEY and SMNVEV (reference sequence). This CDR3 spans 17 amino acids.

The V call is TRBV4-1, the J call TRBJ1-5; a possible D gene is TRBD1 (6 bases). This CDR3 has 15 residues. CDR1 and CDR2 from the germline V gene are MGHRA and YSYEKL. The V and J ends lost 1 base and 0 bases respectively, with 7 bases between them. CDR3 in amino acids: CASSQGGGSNQPQHF. CDR3 bases: TGCGCCAGCAGCCAAGGAGGGGGTAGCAATCAGCCCCAGCATTTT.

This clone appeared a few times. The chain carries TRBV4-2 and TRBJ2-1; the D gene is possibly TRBD2 (6 bases). CDR3 length: 15 residues. CDR1 and CDR2 from the germline V gene are LGHNA and YNFKEQ. V gave up 6 bases and J gave up 7 bases, with 19 bases separating them. The CDR3 region is CASRPNPGVGNEQFF. CDR3 sequence (DNA): TGTGCCAGCAGACCAAATCCGGGGGTGGGTAATGAGCAGTTCTTC.

The chain recombines TRBV27 with TRBJ2-7; TRBD2 matches at 7 bases. This CDR3 contains 16 residues. Trimming cost V 4 bases and J 5 bases; bases outside gene matches: 14. Germline lookup yields CDR1 MNHEY and CDR2 SMNVEV (reference sequence). The CDR3 coding sequence is TGTGCCAGCAGTTGTAGGGAGGGCCTGATTGACGACGAGCAGTACGTC. Residues: CASSCREGLIDDEQYV.

The chain couples TRBV5-1 to TRBJ2-1; TRBD1 agrees at 9 bases. V trimming: 4 bases; J trimming: 8 bases; junction bases outside the gene matches: 10. This CDR3 is 15 amino acids long. From germline, CDR1 is SGHRS and CDR2 YFSETQ. The CDR3 reads CASSAWTGAVDEQFF. CDR3 DNA: TGCGCCAGCAGCGCATGGACAGGGGCCGTGGATGAGCAGTTCTTC.